This T cell receptor (beta chain) appears in the sequencing data of a study of cytomegalovirus exposure and HLA in healthy donors. On the study more broadly: Within the Caucasian-associated ancestry cluster were around 81% of the approximately 400 genotyped donors. Study outcomes and limitations: Cytomegalovirus association was assigned to some 160 TCR beta chains. Most TCR sequences proved rare, with some public TCRs found in many donors.

This clone was seen a few times. Its matching antigen is unknown. The V gene lost 1 base and the J gene lost 0 bases, with 16 bases spanning the gap. This CDR3 has 19 residues. Looked up from germline, CDR1 is MGHRA and CDR2 is YSYEKL. Primers included in the PCR were 60 Vbeta and 13 Jbeta primers. TCRdb keeps only in-frame clones here, not all; method: immunoSEQ multiplex PCR. The sample consists of 150,000 to 200,000 clones, roughly 71% of them appearing once. V gene TRBV4-1 combines with J gene TRBJ2-6; D may be TRBD2 (5 bases). The sequence was obtained from a male donor in good health and CMV-seropositive. The sample comprised PBMCs. CDR3: CASSQVGESPLSGANVLTF. Here the CDR3 DNA reads TGCGCCAGCAGCCAAGTCGGGGAGTCCCCTCTCTCTGGGGCCAACGTCCTGACTTTC.